This T cell receptor (beta chain) was obtained from a study of T cells in Graves' hyperthyroidism and ophthalmopathy. Each person with ophthalmopathy scored at least 3 on the Clinical Activity Score, reached NOSPECS grade 4 or higher, and had been ill under 3 months. Not enrolled were patients with uncontrolled infection, other autoimmune disease, pregnancy or lactation. Trimming took 1 base from V and 4 from J, leaving 12 bases between them. The CDR3 contains 15 residues. The germline V gene has CDR1 SGDLS and CDR2 YYNGEE. Amplification of TCR beta CDR3 regions used RNA as the template. The TCR CDR3 was amplified in a first-round RT-PCR using the HTBI primer set. Via MiXCR, TCRdb re-called the multiplex PCR reads, giving one row per CDR3 protein. This sample has more than 50,000 distinct CDR3 sequences, with 53% found just once.

The sequence came from a woman between 55 and 75 years old with Graves' ophthalmopathy. The sequenced sample consisted of blood. The chain is built from TRBV9 and TRBJ2-1; a possible D gene is TRBD2 (6 bases). The CDR3 here is CASSVTGLTYNEQFF. Here the CDR3 DNA reads TGTGCCAGCAGCGTAACGGGACTTACTTACAATGAGCAGTTCTTC.